This T cell receptor beta chain was identified during a study of cytomegalovirus exposure and HLA in healthy donors. PCR primers comprised 60 Vbeta and 13 Jbeta primers. Some clones are missing from TCRdb's copy, which holds only in-frame ones; the method was immunoSEQ multiplex PCR. Of roughly 240,000 clones detected, 82% appear once; the ten largest clones hold 5.4%. Study-wide results and limits: Three of the chains that were CMV-associated were confirmed in vitro to be specific for CMV antigens.

Comment on this clone: Its antigen is not identified.

Per the germline V gene, CDR1 is MNHEY and CDR2 is SVGAGI. V lost 2 bases and J 4 bases, leaving 8 bases between the germline ends. This CDR3 has 13 residues. Source material: PBMCs. The chain is built from TRBV6-5 and TRBJ1-2; possibly TRBD1 for D (6 bases). This sequence was found in a woman aged 35 to 49 in good health and CMV-seropositive. The CDR3 here is CASSYQGIYGYTF. CDR3 sequence (DNA): TGTGCCAGCAGTTACCAGGGGATCTATGGCTACACCTTC.